This T cell receptor beta chain was sequenced for a study of blood T cell repertoires in COVID-19. In the study overall: There were acute and convalescent COVID-19 samples, and they came from the United States, Italy and Spain. PBMCs, B-cell-depleted T cells, or T cells provided the cDNA or gDNA that made up the material.

Original processing notes: Reference gene primer amplification in the assay estimated nucleated cell counts. Assay: immunoSEQ multiplex PCR; the TCRdb copy retains only in-frame clones and omits some. From that table come the V and J calls and clone size; the DNA was used to work out D and trimming. The repertoire holds 40,000 to 55,000 clones, with approximately 91% as singletons. The CDR3 runs to 16 residues. Germline V lookup: CDR1 SGHTA, CDR2 FQGNSA. Trimming at V came to 4 bases and at J to 3 bases, leaving 6 bases not matched to a gene. The sequence was obtained from a human donor in a cohort sampled during active COVID-19. Sequenced input: peripheral blood. This chain links TRBV7-2 with TRBJ2-1; 10 positions agree with TRBD2. The CDR3 DNA is TGTGCCAGCAGCTATACTAGCGGGGTATACTACAATGAGCAGTTCTTC. This gives the protein CASSYTSGVYYNEQFF.